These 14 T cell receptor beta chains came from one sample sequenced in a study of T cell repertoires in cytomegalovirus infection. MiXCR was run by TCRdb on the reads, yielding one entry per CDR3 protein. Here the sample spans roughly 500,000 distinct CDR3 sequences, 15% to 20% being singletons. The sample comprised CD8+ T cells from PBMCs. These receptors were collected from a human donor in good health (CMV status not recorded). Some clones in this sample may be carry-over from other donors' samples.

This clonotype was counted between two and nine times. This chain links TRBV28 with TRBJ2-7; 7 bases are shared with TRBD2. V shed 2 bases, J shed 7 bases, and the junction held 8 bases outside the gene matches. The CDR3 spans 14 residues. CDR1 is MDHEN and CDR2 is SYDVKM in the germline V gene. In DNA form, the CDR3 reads TGTGCCAGCAGTTTAAGGGGAGGGCGGTTAGAGCAGTACTTC. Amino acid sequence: CASSLRGGRLEQYF.

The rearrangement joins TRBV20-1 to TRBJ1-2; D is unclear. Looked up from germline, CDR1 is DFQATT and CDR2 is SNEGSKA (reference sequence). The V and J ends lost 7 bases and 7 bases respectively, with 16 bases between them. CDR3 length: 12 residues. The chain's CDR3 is CSGWQDTGGYTF. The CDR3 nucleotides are TGCAGTGGGTGGCAAGATACCGGTGGCTACACCTTC.

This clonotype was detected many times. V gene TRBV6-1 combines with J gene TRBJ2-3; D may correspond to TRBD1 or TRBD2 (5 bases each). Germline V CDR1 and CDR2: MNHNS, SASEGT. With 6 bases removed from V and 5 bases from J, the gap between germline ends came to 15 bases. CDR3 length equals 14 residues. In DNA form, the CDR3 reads TGTGCCAGCAGGGTACTAGGGGATAGAGATACGCAGTATTTT. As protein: CASRVLGDRDTQYF.

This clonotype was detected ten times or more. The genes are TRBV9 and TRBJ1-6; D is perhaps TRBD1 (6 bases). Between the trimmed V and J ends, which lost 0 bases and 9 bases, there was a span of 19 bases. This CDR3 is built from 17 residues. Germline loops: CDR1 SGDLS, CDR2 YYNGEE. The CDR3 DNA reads TGTGCCAGCAGCGTAGAAGGCGGTGGAGGGGGAGCTTCACCCCTCCACTTT. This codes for CASSVEGGGGGASPLHF.

Here the CDR3 reads CSARMDSTLADTQYF. Written as DNA, the CDR3 is TGCAGTGCCCGCATGGACTCCACCCTTGCAGATACGCAGTATTTT. The V gene is TRBV20-1, the J gene TRBJ2-3, with D tentatively TRBD2 (5 bases). V lost 6 bases and J 4 bases, leaving 20 bases between the germline ends. Germline V gene sequence: CDR1 DFQATT, CDR2 SNEGSKA (reference sequence). CDR3 length: 15 amino acids.

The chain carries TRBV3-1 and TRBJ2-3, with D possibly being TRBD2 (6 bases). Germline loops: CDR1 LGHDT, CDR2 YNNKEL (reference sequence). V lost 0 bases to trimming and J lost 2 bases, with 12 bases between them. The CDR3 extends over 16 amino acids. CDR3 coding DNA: TGTGCCAGCAGCCAAGATCACGGAGGGGACACAGATACGCAGTATTTT. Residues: CASSQDHGGDTDTQYF.

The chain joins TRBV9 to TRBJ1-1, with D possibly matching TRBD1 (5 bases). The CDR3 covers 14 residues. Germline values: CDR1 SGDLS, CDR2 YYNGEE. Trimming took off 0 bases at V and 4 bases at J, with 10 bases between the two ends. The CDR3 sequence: CASSVGGEGTEAFF. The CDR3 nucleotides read TGTGCCAGCAGCGTAGGAGGGGAGGGCACTGAAGCTTTCTTT.

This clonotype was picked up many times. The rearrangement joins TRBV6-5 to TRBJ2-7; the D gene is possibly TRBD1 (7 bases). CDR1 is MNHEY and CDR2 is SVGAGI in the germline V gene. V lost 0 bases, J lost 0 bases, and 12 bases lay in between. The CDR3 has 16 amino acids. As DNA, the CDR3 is TGTGCCAGCAGTTACTCGAGCCAGGGGGGCTCCTACGAGCAGTACTTC. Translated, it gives CASSYSSQGGSYEQYF.

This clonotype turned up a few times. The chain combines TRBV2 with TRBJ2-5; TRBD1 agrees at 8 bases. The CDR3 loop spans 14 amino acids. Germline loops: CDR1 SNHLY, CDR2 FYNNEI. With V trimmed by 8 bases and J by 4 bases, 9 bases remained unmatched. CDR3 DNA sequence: TGTGCCAGCTGGGGGACAGGCATTAGAGAGACCCAGTACTTC. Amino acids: CASWGTGIRETQYF.

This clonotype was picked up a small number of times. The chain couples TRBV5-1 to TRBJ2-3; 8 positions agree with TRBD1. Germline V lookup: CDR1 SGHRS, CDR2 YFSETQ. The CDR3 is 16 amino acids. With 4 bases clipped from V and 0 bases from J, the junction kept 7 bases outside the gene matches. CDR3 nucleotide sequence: TGCGCCAGCAGCCCGGGGGACAGGCCTAGCACAGATACGCAGTATTTT. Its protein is CASSPGDRPSTDTQYF.

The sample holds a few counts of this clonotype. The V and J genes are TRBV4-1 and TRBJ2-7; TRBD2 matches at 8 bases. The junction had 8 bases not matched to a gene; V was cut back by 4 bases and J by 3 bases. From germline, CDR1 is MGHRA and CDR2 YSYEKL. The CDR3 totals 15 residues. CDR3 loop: CASSLGGVEDYEQYF. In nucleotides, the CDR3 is TGCGCCAGCAGCCTCGGGGGGGTCGAAGACTACGAGCAGTACTTC.

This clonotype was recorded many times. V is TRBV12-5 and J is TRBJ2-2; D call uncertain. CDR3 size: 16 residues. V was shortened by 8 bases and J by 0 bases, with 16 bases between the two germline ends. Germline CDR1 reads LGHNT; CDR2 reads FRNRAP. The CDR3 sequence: CASRSDIDANTGELFF. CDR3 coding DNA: TGTGCTAGTCGATCCGACATAGACGCGAACACCGGGGAGCTGTTTTTT.

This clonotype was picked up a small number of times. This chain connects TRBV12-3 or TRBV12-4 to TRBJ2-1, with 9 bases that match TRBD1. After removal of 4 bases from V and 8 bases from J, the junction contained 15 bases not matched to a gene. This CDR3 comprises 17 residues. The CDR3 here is CASSSPYRGRGTDEQFF. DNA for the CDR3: TGTGCCAGCAGTTCCCCCTACAGGGGGCGCGGTACTGATGAGCAGTTCTTC.

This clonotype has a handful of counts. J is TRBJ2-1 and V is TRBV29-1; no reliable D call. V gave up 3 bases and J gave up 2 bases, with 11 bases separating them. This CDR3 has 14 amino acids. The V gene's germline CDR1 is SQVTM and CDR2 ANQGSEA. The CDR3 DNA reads TGCAGCGTTGATAAAGAAAGCCCCTACAATGAGCAGTTCTTC. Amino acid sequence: CSVDKESPYNEQFF.